The T cell receptor (beta chain) under discussion was sequenced for a study of post-analysis software for immune sequencing data (dated by TCRdb to about 2015). Looking at the study overall: Relapsing-remitting, secondary progressive and progressive-relapsing multiple sclerosis were recorded as disease courses, and subtype annotation was lacking for some patients. The patient repertoires were compared against 11 previously published healthy control repertoires obtained from donors aged roughly 6 to 25 years. A subset of samples was prepared in parallel using single-end sample barcoding, then pooled and co-amplified after Illumina adapter ligation.

The paper as a whole reports these results and caveats: Significantly lower normalized Chao1 diversity was found in multiple sclerosis patients than in controls, suggesting substantial peripheral T-cell clonal expansion. The control group was slightly older than the multiple sclerosis patient group. Significantly higher frequencies in patients than in controls were found for roughly 5 TRBV segments, including TRBV5-6, TRBV5-1 and TRBV20-1. Direct clustering with F measure showed strong co-clustering of samples prepared in the same batch, prompting a batch-effect correction.

At least ten counts were recorded for this clonotype. Its antigen is currently not known. Per-base quality was not reported, and no clone a single base away is much larger than it. The library came from PCR. These reads were obtained on an Illumina HiSeq 2500. Unique molecular identifiers were incorporated into TCR beta cDNA libraries to reduce PCR and sequencing biases. Some 500,000 cDNA molecules were obtained per 1 to 10 million input T cells, so each molecule approximated one T cell. Patient libraries were prepared and sequenced with the same protocol used for the earlier healthy control dataset. Samples belonging to the same batch were prepared together, multiplexed and sequenced on a shared HiSeq lane. The original methods were these. MIGEC was used to process the raw barcoded reads, and molecular identifier groups with only a single read were discarded before consensus assembly and CDR3 extraction. VDJtools was used for post-analysis of the clonotype tables, with diversity normalized by down-sampling every dataset to the smallest sample size. In repertoire overlap clustering, CDR3 amino acid sequences, but not nucleotide sequences, were matched to correct batch-related cross-sample contamination. The public reads were reprocessed in TCRdb via fastp at Q25 and MiXCR, keeping in-frame beta chains. Every distinct CDR3 protein forms one entry, paired with its most common genes and DNA. The V and J calls, along with clone size, are taken from TCRdb and not from the paper's own processing. This sample holds roughly 800,000 distinct CDR3 sequences; roughly 27% were observed only once. The leading ten clones occupy roughly 0.54% of the sample.

To demonstrate the VDJtools post-analysis software, the study profiled TCR beta repertoires from the peripheral blood of around 13 young patients with multiple sclerosis. The patients with multiple sclerosis were children and adolescents between about 6 and 16 years of age. CDR1 and CDR2, per the germline V gene, are SNHLY and FYNNEI. The CDR3 runs 12 residues from the cysteine to the phenylalanine. Only the CDR3 DNA is retained, 36 bases long and in frame from the first base. V ends up 9 bases short and J 3 bases short, with an unmatched junction base count of 4. Specimen: blood. The source is a girl aged 5-17 years with multiple sclerosis. In this chain, TRBV2 is recombined with TRBJ2-7, and TRBD2 matches 8 of the central bases. CDR3 reads: CASSGNSYEQYF. The sequenced DNA: TGTGCCAGTAGCGGGAACAGCTACGAGCAGTACTTC. Extended through the reference TRBV2 and TRBJ2-7 proteins, this CDR3 yields the full variable domain: EPEVTQTPSHQVTQMGQEVILRCVPISNHLYFYWYRQILGQKVEFLVSFYNNEISEKSEIFDDQFSVERPDGSNFTLKIRSTKLEDSAMYFCASSGNSYEQYFGPGTRLTVT.